The next 15 T cell receptor beta chains were all read from a single sample in a study of shared clonotypes between healthy human individuals. Profiled with immunoSEQ multiplex PCR; TCRdb holds only in-frame clones, not every one. The sample lists almost 700,000 clones, about 90% occurring once. Selected positively for CCR7 and CD45RO-negative, naive CD8 cells excluded terminally differentiated effector memory CD45RA+ cells. Source material: naive CD8+ T cells sorted from blood. Receptors were obtained from a man aged 25-45 years in good health.

The chain has TRBV14 and TRBJ2-7; 12 nucleotides agree with TRBD2. Losses at the gene ends were 0 bases for V and 5 bases for J; bases not matched to a gene: 8. The CDR3 runs to 17 residues. The germline gives CDR1 SGHDN, CDR2 FVKESK. CDR3 bases: TGTGCCAGCAGCCAAGATCTTGGGCTAGCGGGAGGGCACGAGCAGTACTTC. This translates into CASSQDLGLAGGHEQYF. The full variable domain, in which reference TRBV14 and TRBJ2-7 provide the parts outside the CDR3, is EAGVTQFPSHSVIEKGQTVTLRCDPISGHDNLYWYRRVMGKEIKFLLHFVKESKQDESGMPNNRFLAERTGGTYSTLKVQPAELEDSGVYFCASSQDLGLAGGHEQYFGPGTRLTVT.

The rearrangement uses TRBV13 and TRBJ2-1; D not resolved. This CDR3 contains 13 residues. With 3 bases removed from V and 5 bases from J, the gap between germline ends came to 8 bases. Per germline, CDR1 PRHDT and CDR2 FYEKMQ (reference sequence). The CDR3 spells CASSFPPDNEQFF. CDR3 in DNA: TGTGCCAGCAGCTTCCCACCTGACAATGAGCAGTTCTTC.

This clone was counted a single time. The V and J genes are TRBV27 and TRBJ1-2; 7 bases fit TRBD1. The germline V gene encodes CDR1 MNHEY and CDR2 SMNVEV (reference sequence). V dropped 3 bases and J dropped 3; count of bases not matched to a gene: 7. The CDR3 totals 15 residues. The CDR3 DNA is TGTGCCAGCAGTTTCTCAGGGGGGGGTTACTATGGCTACACCTTC. It yields the protein CASSFSGGGYYGYTF.

CDR3 amino acids: CSVTTGDTEAFF. Here the CDR3 DNA reads TGCAGCGTCACGACGGGGGACACTGAAGCTTTCTTT. The chain uses TRBV29-1 and TRBJ1-1; a weak D match, TRBD1 (5 bases). Germline V CDR1 and CDR2: SQVTM, ANQGSEA. The CDR3 runs 12 residues. The V gene lost 6 bases and the J gene lost 3 bases, with 11 bases spanning the gap.

V is TRBV4-1 and J is TRBJ2-1; 12 nucleotides match TRBD2. The CDR3 extends over 15 amino acids. Trimming at V came to 5 bases and at J to 8 bases, leaving 7 bases not matched to a gene. The V gene's germline CDR1 is MGHRA and CDR2 YSYEKL. The CDR3 reads CASSSLAGGGYEQFF. DNA of the CDR3: TGCGCCAGCAGCTCTCTAGCGGGAGGGGGGTATGAGCAGTTCTTC.

The chain uses TRBV21-1 and TRBJ2-1; the table's D call, TRBD1, has no DNA check behind it. TRBV21-1 represents a pseudogene. The CDR3 contains 17 residues. CDR3 amino acids: CASSKDSRDRGFNEQFF. CDR3 nucleotides: TGTGCCAGCAGCAAAGATTCTCGGGACAGGGGATTCAATGAGCAGTTCTTC.

The chain carries TRBV7-8 and TRBJ2-1; D unresolved. V lost 1 base, J lost 9 bases, and 7 bases lay in between. The CDR3 consists of 12 residues. Germline CDR1 reads SGHVS; CDR2 reads FQNEAQ. CDR3: CASSLGYGEQFF. The CDR3 nucleotides read TGTGCCAGCAGCTTAGGTTACGGTGAGCAGTTCTTC.

The genes are TRBV4-2 and TRBJ2-1; 10 bases agree with TRBD2. CDR3 length: 17 amino acids. The V segment lost 0 bases and the J segment 2 bases; nucleotides outside the gene matches: 4. Germline-derived CDR1 and CDR2 are LGHNA and YNFKEQ. CDR3 sequence reads: CASSQDASGGTYNEQFF. The DNA of the CDR3 is TGTGCCAGCAGCCAAGATGCTAGCGGGGGTACCTACAATGAGCAGTTCTTC.

The V gene is TRBV11-3, the J gene TRBJ2-3; perhaps D is TRBD1 or TRBD2 (5 bases each). Germline CDR1 SGHNT, CDR2 YENEEA. Trimming left V 7 bases short and J 5 bases short, with 10 bases between. The CDR3 sequence is 12 residues long. The CDR3 loop reads CASTRGRDTQYF. In DNA, the CDR3 is TGTGCCAGCACCCGGGGCAGAGATACGCAGTATTTT.

The chain combines TRBV29-1 with TRBJ2-1; TRBD2 aligns across 8 bases. The ends lost 8 bases at V and 1 base at J; junction bases unmatched: 4. The CDR3 is 13 amino acids. Germline CDR1 and CDR2: SQVTM and ANQGSEA. For the CDR3, the DNA is TGCAGCCTGCGACTAGCGTCCTACAATGAGCAGTTCTTC. The encoded protein is CSLRLASYNEQFF.

The CDR3 bases are TGTGCCAGCAGTTTAAACGGCCTTAGCGGGAGGGCCGGGAATGAGCAGTTCTTC. Translated, it gives CASSLNGLSGRAGNEQFF. The rearrangement links TRBV27 to TRBJ2-1, with 11 nucleotides matching TRBD2. CDR3 length: 18 residues. The germline V gene encodes CDR1 MNHEY and CDR2 SMNVEV (reference sequence). V lost 2 bases and J lost 7; bases outside the gene matches: 13.

V usage is TRBV9 and J usage is TRBJ2-7; 7 bases align to TRBD1. The ends lost 3 bases at V and 2 bases at J; junction bases unmatched: 8. The CDR3 is 15 amino acids. The germline V gene encodes CDR1 SGDLS and CDR2 YYNGEE. The CDR3 DNA is TGTGCCAGCAGCGCCACCGGGACAGAGACCTACGAGCAGTACTTC. This gives the protein CASSATGTETYEQYF.

The chain couples TRBV27 to TRBJ1-5, with D uncertain. CDR3 length: 13 residues. Trimming took 5 bases from V and 0 from J, leaving 5 bases between them. Germline V lookup: CDR1 MNHEY, CDR2 SMNVEV (reference sequence). The CDR3 reads CASSPNSNQPQHF. The CDR3 DNA reads TGTGCCAGCAGTCCAAATAGCAATCAGCCCCAGCATTTT.

The chain is built from TRBV6-6 and TRBJ2-7; D possibly uses TRBD1 or TRBD2 (6 bases each). CDR3 length equals 11 residues. Germline values: CDR1 MNHNY, CDR2 SVGAGI (reference sequence). With 10 bases removed from V and 7 bases from J, the gap between germline ends came to 14 bases. The CDR3 loop is CATTEGGEQYF. The CDR3 coding sequence is TGTGCCACGACCGAGGGGGGAGAGCAGTACTTC.

The chain has TRBV28 and TRBJ2-1; maybe TRBD2 (6 bases). Germline V lookup: CDR1 MDHEN, CDR2 SYDVKM. Trimming took off 3 bases at V and 4 bases at J, with 22 bases between the two ends. This CDR3 has 18 amino acids. The CDR3 DNA follows: TGTGCCAGCAGTTTGGCGCTAGCGTCTGAGGTAGCATACAATGAGCAGTTCTTC. Protein sequence: CASSLALASEVAYNEQFF.